This note documents a single TCR beta chain sequence. The antigen remains undetermined. This entry is derived from a study of cytomegalovirus exposure and HLA in healthy donors. General observations from the study: Reportedly, TCR beta sequences accurately predicted HLA-A and HLA-B alleles in most subjects. Apparent HLA restriction characterized most CMV-associated TCR beta chains in a later analysis. The classifier, whose performance was assessed in both the original and validation cohorts, reportedly diagnosed cytomegalovirus status with high specificity and sensitivity.

Amplification used 60 Vbeta primers and 13 Jbeta primers. Only in-frame clones appear in the TCRdb table, and some are missing; sequencing was by immunoSEQ multiplex PCR. The table has roughly 200,000 clones, 83% seen once. The TCR originated in a man aged 45-65 years in good health and CMV-seronegative. Material for sequencing was PBMCs.

The CDR3 bases are TGTGCCAGCAGCTTAATGCCAGGTGAAAGGACCTTC. Translation: CASSLMPGERTF. The V and J genes are TRBV7-2 and TRBJ1-2; D not resolved. This CDR3 comprises 12 residues. CDR1 SGHTA and CDR2 FQGNSA come from the germline V gene. Deletions cut 2 bases from V and 14 bases from J, with 15 bases between.